Listed below are T cell receptor beta chains from one sample, sequenced in a study of T cell responses to AZD1222 COVID-19 vaccine. Sequencing used immunoSEQ multiplex PCR; TCRdb keeps in-frame clones, though not all of them. Of 100,000 or so clones in the sample, approximately 93% are singletons; the top ten hold around 4.3%. Sequencing was performed on peripheral blood, taken on day 0 of AZD1222 vaccination. These receptors all come from an adult in good health. Both conserved end residues are part of each CDR3. D genes are given only for firm matches. Size is stated for part of the rows, as once, few or many counts, or as a class when the clone is expanded.

size	V	D	J	DNA	CDR3
-	TRBV10-3	TRBD2	TRBJ2-2	TGTGCCATCAGTGACAGCGGGGGTGTAAACACCGGGGAGCTGTTTTTT	CAISDSGGVNTGELFF
-	TRBV19	-	TRBJ1-4	TGTGCCAGTAGTGCCCCCAGGGTGGTAGGAGAAAAACTGTTTTTT	CASSAPRVVGEKLFF
-	TRBV12-3/TRBV12-4	-	TRBJ1-1	TGTGCCAGCAGTTACTCAGGGGCTCTTGAAGCTTTCTTT	CASSYSGALEAFF
-	TRBV24-1	TRBD1	TRBJ1-2	TGTGCCACCAGTGATTCCCGGGACAGTCTCTATCGGGGCTACACCTTC	CATSDSRDSLYRGYTF
-	TRBV19	-	TRBJ2-6	TGTGCCAGTAGTACGACACACTCTGGGGCCAACGTCCTGACTTTC	CASSTTHSGANVLTF
once	TRBV5-1	-	TRBJ1-3	TGCGCCAGCAGCTTGGCAGGGACCGCGACGTCGGGGGACACCATATATTTT	CASSLAGTATSGDTIYF
-	TRBV10-3	-	TRBJ2-7	TGTGCCATCAGTGACGGCCCCTACGAGCAGTACTTC	CAISDGPYEQYF
-	TRBV4-2	-	TRBJ1-2	TGTGCCAGCCACCTGGGGGGGAGTGGCTATGGCTACACCTTC	CASHLGGSGYGYTF
once	TRBV30	-	TRBJ1-5	TGTGCCTGGACACTGCACGGGACACCTAATCAGCCCCAGCATTTT	CAWTLHGTPNQPQHF
-	TRBV19	-	TRBJ1-2	TGTGCCAGTAGTATCTGGGGGGCATATGGCTACACCTTC	CASSIWGAYGYTF